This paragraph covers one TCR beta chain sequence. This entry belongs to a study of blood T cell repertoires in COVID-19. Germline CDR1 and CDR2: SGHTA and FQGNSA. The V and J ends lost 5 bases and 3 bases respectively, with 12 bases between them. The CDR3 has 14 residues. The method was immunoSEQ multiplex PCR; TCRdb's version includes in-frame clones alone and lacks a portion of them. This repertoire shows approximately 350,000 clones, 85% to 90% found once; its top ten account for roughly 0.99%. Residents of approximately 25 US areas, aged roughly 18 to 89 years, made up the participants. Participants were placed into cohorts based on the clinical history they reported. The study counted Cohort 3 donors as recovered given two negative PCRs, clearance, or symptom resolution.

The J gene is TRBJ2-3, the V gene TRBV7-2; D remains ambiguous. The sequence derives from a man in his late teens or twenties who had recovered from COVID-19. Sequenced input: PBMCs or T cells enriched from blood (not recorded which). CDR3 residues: CASSTNLHTDTQYF. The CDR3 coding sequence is TGTGCCAGCAGCACAAATCTCCATACAGATACGCAGTATTTT.